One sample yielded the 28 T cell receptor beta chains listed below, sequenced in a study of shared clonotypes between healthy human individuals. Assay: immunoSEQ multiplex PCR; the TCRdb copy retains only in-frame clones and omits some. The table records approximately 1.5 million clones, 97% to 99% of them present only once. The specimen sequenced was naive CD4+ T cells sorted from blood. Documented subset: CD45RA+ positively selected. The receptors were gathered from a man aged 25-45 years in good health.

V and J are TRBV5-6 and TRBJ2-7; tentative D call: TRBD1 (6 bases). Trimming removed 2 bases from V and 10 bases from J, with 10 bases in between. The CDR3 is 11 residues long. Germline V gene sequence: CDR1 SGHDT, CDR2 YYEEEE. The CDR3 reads CASSFRQAQYF. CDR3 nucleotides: TGTGCCAGCAGCTTTCGACAGGCCCAGTACTTC.

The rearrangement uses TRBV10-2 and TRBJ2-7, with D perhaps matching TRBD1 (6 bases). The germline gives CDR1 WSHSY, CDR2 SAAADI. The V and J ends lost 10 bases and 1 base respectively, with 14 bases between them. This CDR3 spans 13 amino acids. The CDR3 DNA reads TGCGCCACCAAGACAGGTGGGTCCTACGAGCAGTACTTC. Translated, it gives CATKTGGSYEQYF.

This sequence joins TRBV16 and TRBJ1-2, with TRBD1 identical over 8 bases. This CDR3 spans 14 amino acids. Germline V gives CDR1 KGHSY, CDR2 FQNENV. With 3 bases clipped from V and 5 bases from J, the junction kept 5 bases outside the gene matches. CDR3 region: CASSHLTGGYGYTF. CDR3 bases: TGTGCCAGCAGCCATCTCACAGGGGGGTATGGCTACACCTTC.

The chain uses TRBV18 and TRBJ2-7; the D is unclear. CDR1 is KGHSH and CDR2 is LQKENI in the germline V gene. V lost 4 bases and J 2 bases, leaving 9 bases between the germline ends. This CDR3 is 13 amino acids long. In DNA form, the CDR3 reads TGTGCCAGCTCACAAGGGTCCACCTACGAGCAGTACTTC. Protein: CASSQGSTYEQYF.

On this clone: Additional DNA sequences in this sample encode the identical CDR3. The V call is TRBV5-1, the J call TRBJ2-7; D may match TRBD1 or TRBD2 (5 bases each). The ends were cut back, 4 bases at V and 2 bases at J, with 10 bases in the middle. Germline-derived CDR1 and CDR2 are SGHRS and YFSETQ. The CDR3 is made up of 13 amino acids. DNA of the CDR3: TGCGCCAGCAGCCGGGACGGAGCCTACGAGCAGTACTTC. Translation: CASSRDGAYEQYF.

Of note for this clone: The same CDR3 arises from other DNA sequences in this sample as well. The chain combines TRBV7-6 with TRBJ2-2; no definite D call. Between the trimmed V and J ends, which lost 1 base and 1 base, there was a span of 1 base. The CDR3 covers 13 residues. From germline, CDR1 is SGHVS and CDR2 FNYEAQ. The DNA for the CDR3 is TGTGCCAGCAGCTTAGGGAACACCGGGGAGCTGTTTTTT. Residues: CASSLGNTGELFF.

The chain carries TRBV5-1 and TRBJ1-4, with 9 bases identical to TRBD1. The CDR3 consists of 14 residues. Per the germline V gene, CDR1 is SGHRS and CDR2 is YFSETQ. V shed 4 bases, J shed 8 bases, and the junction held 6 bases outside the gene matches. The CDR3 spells CASSIGTGQEKLFF. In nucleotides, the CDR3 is TGCGCCAGCAGCATAGGGACAGGGCAGGAAAAACTGTTTTTT.

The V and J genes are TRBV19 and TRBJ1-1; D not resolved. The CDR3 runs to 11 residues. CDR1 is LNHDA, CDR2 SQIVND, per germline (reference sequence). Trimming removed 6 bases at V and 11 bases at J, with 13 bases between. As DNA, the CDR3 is TGTGCCAGTAGGGGAGGCGTGCTGGCTTTCTTT. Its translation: CASRGGVLAFF.

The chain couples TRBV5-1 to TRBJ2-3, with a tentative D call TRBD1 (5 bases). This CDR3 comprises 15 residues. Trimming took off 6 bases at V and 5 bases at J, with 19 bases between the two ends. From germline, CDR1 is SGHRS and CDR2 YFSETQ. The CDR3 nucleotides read TGCGCCAGCAAGGATGGACACTTACCTCTAGATACGCAGTATTTT. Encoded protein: CASKDGHLPLDTQYF.

CDR3 sequence: CASSYVDRYEQYF. CDR3 DNA sequence: TGTGCCAGCAGTTACGTAGACAGATACGAGCAGTACTTC. This chain links TRBV6-6 with TRBJ2-7, with D perhaps matching TRBD1 (5 bases). The CDR3 loop spans 13 amino acids. Between the trimmed V and J ends, which lost 2 bases and 4 bases, there was a span of 9 bases. Germline CDR1 is MNHNY and CDR2 is SVGAGI (reference sequence).

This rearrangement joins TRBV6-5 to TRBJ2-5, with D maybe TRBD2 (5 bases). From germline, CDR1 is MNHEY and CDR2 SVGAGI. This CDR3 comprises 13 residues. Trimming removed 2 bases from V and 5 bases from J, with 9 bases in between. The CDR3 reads CASSYGGRETQYF. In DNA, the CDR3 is TGTGCCAGCAGTTACGGAGGACGGGAGACCCAGTACTTC.

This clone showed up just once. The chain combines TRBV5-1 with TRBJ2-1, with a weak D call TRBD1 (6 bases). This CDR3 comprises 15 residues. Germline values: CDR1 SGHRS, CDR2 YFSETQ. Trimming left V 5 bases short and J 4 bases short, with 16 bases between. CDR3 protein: CASRRGWGLYNEQFF. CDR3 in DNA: TGCGCCAGCAGACGCGGCTGGGGGCTATACAATGAGCAGTTCTTC.

CDR3 bases: TGCGCCAGCAGAGGGACTAGCGGGAGCGTCTACGAGCAGTACTTC. This gives the protein CASRGTSGSVYEQYF. J is TRBJ2-7 and V is TRBV10-2, with 14 bases identical to TRBD2. Germline lookup yields CDR1 WSHSY and CDR2 SAAADI. This CDR3 contains 15 residues. The J segment lost 3 bases and the V segment lost 6 bases, leaving 4 bases of the junction unmatched.

The chain's CDR3 is CASSLSNYGAGAEQFF. The CDR3 DNA reads as TGTGCCAGCAGTTTATCGAATTATGGCGCGGGGGCCGAGCAGTTCTTC. The V call is TRBV27, the J call TRBJ2-1; weak D call: TRBD2 (7 bases). V lost 0 bases, J lost 10 bases, and 19 bases lay in between. Germline V gene lookup returns CDR1 MNHEY and CDR2 SMNVEV (reference sequence). The CDR3 covers 16 residues.

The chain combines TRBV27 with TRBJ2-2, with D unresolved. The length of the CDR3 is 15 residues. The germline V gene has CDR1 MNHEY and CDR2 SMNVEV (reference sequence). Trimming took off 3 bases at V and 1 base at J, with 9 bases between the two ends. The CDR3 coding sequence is TGTGCCAGCAGTTTTAGTGGAAGGAACACCGGGGAGCTGTTTTTT. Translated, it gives CASSFSGRNTGELFF.

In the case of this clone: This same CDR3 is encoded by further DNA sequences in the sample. CDR3 amino acids: CSVTGQFF. CDR3 coding DNA: TGCAGCGTGACCGGGCAGTTCTTC. This chain connects TRBV29-1 to TRBJ2-1, with no clear D. The V gene's germline CDR1 is SQVTM and CDR2 ANQGSEA. The CDR3 sequence is 8 residues long. The germline V and J ends were trimmed by 6 bases and 12 bases, with 6 bases remaining between them.

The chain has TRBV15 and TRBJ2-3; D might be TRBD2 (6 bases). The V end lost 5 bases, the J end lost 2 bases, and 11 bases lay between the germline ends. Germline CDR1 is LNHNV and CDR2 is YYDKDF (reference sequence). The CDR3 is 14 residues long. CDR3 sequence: CATSHRDSTDTQYF. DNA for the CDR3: TGTGCCACCAGCCACCGGGACTCCACAGATACGCAGTATTTT. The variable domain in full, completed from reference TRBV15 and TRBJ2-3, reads DAMVIQNPRYQVTQFGKPVTLSCSQTLNHNVMYWYQQKSSQAPKLLFHYYDKDFNNEADTPDNFQSRRPNTSFCFLDIRSPGLGDTAMYLCATSHRDSTDTQYFGPGTRLTVL.

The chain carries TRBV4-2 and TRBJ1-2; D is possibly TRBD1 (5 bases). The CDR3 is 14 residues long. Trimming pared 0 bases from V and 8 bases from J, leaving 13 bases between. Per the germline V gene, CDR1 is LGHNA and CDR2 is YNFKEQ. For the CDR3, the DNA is TGTGCCAGCAGCCAAGACAAGGGGTCGGAGGGCTACACCTTC. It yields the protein CASSQDKGSEGYTF.

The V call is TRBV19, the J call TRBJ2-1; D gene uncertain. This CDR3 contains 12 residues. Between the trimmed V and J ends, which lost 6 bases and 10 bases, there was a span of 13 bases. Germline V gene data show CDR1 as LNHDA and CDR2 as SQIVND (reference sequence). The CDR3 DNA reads TGTGCCAGTAGCCTTTTAGCTGGGGAGCAGTTCTTC. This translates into CASSLLAGEQFF.

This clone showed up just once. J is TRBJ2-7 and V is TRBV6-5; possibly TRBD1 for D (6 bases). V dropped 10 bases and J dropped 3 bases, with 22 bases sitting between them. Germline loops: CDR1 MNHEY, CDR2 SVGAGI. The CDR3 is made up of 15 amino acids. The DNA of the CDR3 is TGTGCCACGAGCAGGTATTCCGACAGGAGCTACGAGCAGTACTTC. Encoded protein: CATSRYSDRSYEQYF.

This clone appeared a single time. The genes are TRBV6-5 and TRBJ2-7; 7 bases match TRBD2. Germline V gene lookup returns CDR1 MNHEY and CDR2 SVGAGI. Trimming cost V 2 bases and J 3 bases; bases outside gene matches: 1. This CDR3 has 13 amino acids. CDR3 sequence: CASSYGGVYEQYF. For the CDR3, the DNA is TGTGCCAGCAGTTACGGGGGGGTCTACGAGCAGTACTTC.

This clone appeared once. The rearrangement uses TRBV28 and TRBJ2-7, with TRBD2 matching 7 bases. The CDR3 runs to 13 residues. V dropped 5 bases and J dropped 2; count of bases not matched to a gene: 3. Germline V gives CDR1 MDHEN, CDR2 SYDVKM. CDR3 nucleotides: TGTGCCAGCAGTGGACTAGGACCCTACGAGCAGTACTTC. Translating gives CASSGLGPYEQYF.

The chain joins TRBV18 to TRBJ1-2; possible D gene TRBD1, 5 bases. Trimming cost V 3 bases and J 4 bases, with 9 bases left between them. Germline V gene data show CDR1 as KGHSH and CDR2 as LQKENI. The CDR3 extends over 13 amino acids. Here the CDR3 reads CASSPTEIYGYTF. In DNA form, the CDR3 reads TGTGCCAGCTCACCGACAGAGATCTATGGCTACACCTTC.

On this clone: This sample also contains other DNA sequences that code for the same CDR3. The DNA for the CDR3 is TGCAGCGCCGGGCAGGGGCGGGAAAAACTGTTTTTT. Amino acid sequence: CSAGQGREKLFF. The rearrangement joins TRBV29-1 to TRBJ1-4, with TRBD1 as a possible D gene (6 bases). This CDR3 is built from 12 residues. The germline gives CDR1 SQVTM, CDR2 ANQGSEA. Trimming stripped 7 bases from V and 8 bases from J, with 14 bases between.

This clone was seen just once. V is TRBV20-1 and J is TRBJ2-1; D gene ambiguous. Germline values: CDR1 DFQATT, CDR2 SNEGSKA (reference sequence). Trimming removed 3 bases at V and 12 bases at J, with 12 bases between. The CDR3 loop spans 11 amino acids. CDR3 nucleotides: TGCAGTGCTAGGGCGAGCTGGGGGCAGTTCTTC. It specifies CSARASWGQFF.

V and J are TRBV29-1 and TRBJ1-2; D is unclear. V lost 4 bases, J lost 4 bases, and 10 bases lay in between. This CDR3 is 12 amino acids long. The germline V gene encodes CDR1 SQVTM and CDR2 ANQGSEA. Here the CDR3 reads CSVVVQTYGYTF. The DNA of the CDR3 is TGCAGCGTTGTTGTACAAACCTATGGCTACACCTTC.

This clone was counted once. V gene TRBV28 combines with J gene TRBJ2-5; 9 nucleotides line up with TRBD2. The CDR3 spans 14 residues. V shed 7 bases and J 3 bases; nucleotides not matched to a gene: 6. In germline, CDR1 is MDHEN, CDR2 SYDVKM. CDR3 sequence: CASNTLAGEETQYF. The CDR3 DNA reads TGTGCCAGCAACACATTAGCGGGAGAAGAGACCCAGTACTTC.

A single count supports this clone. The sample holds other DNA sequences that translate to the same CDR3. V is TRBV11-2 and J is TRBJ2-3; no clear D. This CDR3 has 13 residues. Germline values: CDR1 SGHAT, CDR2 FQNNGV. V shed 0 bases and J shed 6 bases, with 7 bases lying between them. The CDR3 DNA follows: TGTGCCAGCAGCTTAGACAGTACTGATACGCAGTATTTT. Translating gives CASSLDSTDTQYF.